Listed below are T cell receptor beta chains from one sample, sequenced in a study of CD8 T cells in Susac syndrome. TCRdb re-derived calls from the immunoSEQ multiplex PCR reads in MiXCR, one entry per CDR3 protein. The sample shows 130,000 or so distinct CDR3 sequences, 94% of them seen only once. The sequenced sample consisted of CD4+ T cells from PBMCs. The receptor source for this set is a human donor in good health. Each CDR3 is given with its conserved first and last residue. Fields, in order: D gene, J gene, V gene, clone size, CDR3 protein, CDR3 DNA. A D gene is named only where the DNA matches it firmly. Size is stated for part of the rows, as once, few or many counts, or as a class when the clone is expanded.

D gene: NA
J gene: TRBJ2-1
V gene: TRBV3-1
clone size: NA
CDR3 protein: CASSPGSPNEQFF
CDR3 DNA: TGTGCCAGCAGCCCTGGTTCACCAAATGAGCAGTTCTTC

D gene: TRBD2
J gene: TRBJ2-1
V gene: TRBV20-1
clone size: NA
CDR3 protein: CSAWTSGNPSSYNEQFF
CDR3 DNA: TGCAGTGCGTGGACTAGCGGGAACCCCAGCTCCTACAATGAGCAGTTCTTC

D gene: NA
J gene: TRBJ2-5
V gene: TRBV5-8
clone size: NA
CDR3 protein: CASRWYGAVQETQYF
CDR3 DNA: TGTGCCAGCAGGTGGTATGGGGCTGTCCAAGAGACCCAGTACTTC

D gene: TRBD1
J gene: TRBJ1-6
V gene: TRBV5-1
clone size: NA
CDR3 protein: CASSLRGQGAMSPLHF
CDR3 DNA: TGCGCCAGCAGCTTGAGGGGACAGGGGGCGATGTCACCCCTCCACTTT

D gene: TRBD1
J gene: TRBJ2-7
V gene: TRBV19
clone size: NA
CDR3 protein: CASRGRTGGAMDEQYF
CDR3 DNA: TGTGCCAGTAGAGGTAGGACAGGGGGCGCGATGGACGAACAGTACTTC

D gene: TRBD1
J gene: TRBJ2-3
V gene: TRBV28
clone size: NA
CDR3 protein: CASSSRGQGDTQYF
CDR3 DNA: TGTGCCAGCAGTTCCCGCGGACAGGGAGATACGCAGTATTTT

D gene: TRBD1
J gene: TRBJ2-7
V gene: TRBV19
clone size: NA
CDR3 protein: CASTPGQVAYEQYF
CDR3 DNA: TGTGCCAGTACCCCGGGACAGGTGGCCTACGAGCAGTACTTC

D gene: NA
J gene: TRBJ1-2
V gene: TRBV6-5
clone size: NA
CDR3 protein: CASSTELGGYTF
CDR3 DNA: TGTGCCAGCAGTACTGAATTGGGTGGCTACACCTTC

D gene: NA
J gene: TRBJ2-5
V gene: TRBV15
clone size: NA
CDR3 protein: CATSRDPGTETQYF
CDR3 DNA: TGTGCCACCAGCAGAGATCCGGGGACGGAGACCCAGTACTTC

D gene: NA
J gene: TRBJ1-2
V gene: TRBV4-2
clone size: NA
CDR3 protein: CASSQEGSTANYGYTF
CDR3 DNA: TGTGCCAGCAGCCAAGAAGGATCCACAGCTAACTATGGCTACACCTTC

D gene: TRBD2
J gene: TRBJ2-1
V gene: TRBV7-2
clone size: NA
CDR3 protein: CASSLQVTSGSDEQFF
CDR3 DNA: TGTGCCAGCAGCTTACAGGTGACTAGCGGGAGTGATGAGCAGTTCTTC

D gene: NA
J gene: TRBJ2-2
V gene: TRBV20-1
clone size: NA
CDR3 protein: CSAPHWGNTGELFF
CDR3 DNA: TGCAGTGCCCCCCATTGGGGAAACACCGGGGAGCTGTTTTTT

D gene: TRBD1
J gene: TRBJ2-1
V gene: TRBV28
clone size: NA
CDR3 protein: CASTEDRTYNEQFF
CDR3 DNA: TGTGCCAGCACGGAGGACAGGACCTACAATGAGCAGTTCTTC

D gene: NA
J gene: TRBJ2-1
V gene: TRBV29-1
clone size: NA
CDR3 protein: CSVEEEGSQWELYNEQFF
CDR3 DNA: TGCAGCGTTGAAGAAGAAGGTAGTCAGTGGGAACTTTACAATGAGCAGTTCTTC

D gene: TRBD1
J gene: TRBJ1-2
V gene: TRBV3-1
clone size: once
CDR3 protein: CASSQETGGDYGYTF
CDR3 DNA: TGTGCCAGCAGCCAAGAGACAGGGGGTGACTATGGCTACACCTTC

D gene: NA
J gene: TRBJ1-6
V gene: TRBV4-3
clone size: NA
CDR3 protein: CASSQVSRSPLHF
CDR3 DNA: TGCGCCAGCAGCCAAGTCTCCAGGTCACCCCTCCACTTT

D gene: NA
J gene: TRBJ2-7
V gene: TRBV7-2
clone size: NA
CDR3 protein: CASSLLISNTYEQYF
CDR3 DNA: TGTGCCAGCAGCTTATTGATCTCGAATACCTACGAGCAGTACTTC

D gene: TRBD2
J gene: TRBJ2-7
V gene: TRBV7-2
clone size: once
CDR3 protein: CASSLEVSWEGRSYEQYF
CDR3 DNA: TGTGCCAGCAGCTTAGAGGTTTCGTGGGAGGGCCGGTCCTACGAGCAGTACTTC

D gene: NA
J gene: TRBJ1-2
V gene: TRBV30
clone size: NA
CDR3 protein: CAWSRTADGYTF
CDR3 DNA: TGTGCCTGGAGTCGGACAGCGGATGGCTACACCTTC

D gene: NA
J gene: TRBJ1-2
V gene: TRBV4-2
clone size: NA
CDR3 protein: CASSQGAQGKLDGYTF
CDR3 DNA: TGTGCCAGCAGCCAAGGGGCACAGGGTAAGCTTGATGGCTACACCTTC

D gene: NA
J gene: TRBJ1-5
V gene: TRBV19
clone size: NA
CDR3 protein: CASSIRGNQPQHF
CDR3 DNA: TGTGCCAGTAGTATCAGGGGCAATCAGCCCCAGCATTTT

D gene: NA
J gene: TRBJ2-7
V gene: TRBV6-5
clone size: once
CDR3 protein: CASSYRGGGEQYF
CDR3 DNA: TGTGCCAGCAGTTACAGGGGCGGCGGCGAGCAGTACTTC

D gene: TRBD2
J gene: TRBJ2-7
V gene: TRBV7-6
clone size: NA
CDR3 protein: CASSLRLAGAGEQYF
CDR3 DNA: TGTGCCAGCAGCTTAAGACTAGCGGGAGCCGGCGAGCAGTACTTC

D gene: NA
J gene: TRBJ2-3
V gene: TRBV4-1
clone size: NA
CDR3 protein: CASSQALVQADTQYF
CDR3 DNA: TGCGCCAGCAGCCAAGCGCTAGTTCAAGCAGATACGCAGTATTTT

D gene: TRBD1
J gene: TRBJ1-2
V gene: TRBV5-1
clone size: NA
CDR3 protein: CASSPGQGLNYGYTF
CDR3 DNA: TGCGCCAGCAGCCCCGGACAGGGTTTAAACTATGGCTACACCTTC

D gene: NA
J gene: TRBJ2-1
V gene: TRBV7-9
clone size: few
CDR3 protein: CASSLGLYNEQFF
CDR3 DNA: TGTGCCAGCAGCTTAGGCCTTTACAATGAGCAGTTCTTC

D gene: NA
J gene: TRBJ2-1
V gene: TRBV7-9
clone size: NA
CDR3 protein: CASSLLSGNEQFF
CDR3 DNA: TGTGCCAGCAGCTTACTCAGCGGTAATGAGCAGTTCTTC

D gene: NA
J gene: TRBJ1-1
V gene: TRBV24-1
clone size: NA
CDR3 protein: CATSQGNTEAFF
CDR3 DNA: TGTGCCACCAGCCAGGGAAACACTGAAGCTTTCTTT

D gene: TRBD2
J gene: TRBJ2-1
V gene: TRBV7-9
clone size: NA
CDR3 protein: CASSLVVSASGRHVNEQFF
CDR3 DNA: TGTGCCAGCAGCTTAGTGGTTTCGGCTAGCGGGAGGCACGTTAATGAGCAGTTCTTC

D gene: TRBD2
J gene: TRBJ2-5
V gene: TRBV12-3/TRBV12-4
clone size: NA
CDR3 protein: CASSRGLAGDRKTQYF
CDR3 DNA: TGTGCCAGCAGTAGGGGACTAGCGGGAGATCGAAAGACCCAGTACTTC

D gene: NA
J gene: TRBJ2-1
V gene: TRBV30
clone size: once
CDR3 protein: CALWVGNYNEQFF
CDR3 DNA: TGTGCCCTTTGGGTAGGTAACTACAATGAGCAGTTCTTC

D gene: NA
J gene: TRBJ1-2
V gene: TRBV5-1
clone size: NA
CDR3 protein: CASSSPLGAGGYGYTF
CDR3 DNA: TGCGCCAGCAGCTCCCCGTTAGGGGCGGGTGGATATGGCTACACCTTC

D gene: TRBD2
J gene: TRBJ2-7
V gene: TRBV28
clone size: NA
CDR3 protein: CASSLVGEGQSEQYF
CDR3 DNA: TGTGCCAGCAGTTTAGTAGGGGAGGGCCAAAGCGAGCAGTACTTC

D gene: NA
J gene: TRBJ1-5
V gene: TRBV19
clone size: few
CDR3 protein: CASSIRGTNQPQHF
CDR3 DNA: TGTGCCAGTAGTATTCGGGGGACCAACCAGCCCCAGCATTTT

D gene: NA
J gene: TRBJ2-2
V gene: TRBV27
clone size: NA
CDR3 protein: CASVSGREMVGTGELFF
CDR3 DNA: TGTGCCAGCGTCTCGGGCCGGGAAATGGTGGGCACCGGGGAGCTGTTTTTT

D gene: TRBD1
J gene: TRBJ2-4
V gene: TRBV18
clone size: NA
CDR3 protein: CASSPPGQSKNIQYF
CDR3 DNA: TGTGCCAGCTCACCACCGGGACAGAGCAAAAACATTCAGTACTTC

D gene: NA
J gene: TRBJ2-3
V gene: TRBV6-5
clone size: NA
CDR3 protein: CASSYSPDWGGTDTQYF
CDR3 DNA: TGTGCCAGCAGTTACTCGCCCGATTGGGGGGGCACAGATACGCAGTATTTT

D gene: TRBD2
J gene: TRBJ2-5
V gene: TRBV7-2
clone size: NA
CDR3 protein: CASSLALAGGGGETQYF
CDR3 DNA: TGTGCCAGCAGCTTAGCCTTAGCGGGAGGCGGTGGAGAGACCCAGTACTTC

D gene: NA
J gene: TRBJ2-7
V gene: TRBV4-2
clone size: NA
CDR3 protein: CASSQDRSSGSEQYF
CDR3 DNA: TGTGCCAGCAGCCAAGACAGAAGCTCGGGCTCCGAGCAGTACTTC

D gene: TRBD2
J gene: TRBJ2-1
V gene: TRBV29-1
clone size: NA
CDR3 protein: CSVRQSGREGNEQFF
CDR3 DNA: TGCAGCGTCCGCCAGAGCGGGAGAGAGGGCAATGAGCAGTTCTTC

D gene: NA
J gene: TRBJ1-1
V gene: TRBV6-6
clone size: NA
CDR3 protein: CASWRDLNTEAFF
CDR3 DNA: TGTGCCAGTTGGCGGGACCTGAACACTGAAGCTTTCTTT

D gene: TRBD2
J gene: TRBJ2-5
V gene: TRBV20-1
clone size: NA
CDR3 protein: CSARDRLAAYQETQYF
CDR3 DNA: TGCAGTGCTAGAGATCGACTAGCGGCCTACCAAGAGACCCAGTACTTC